The TCR beta chain under discussion was sequenced for a study of T-cell memory formation after mild COVID-19. On this clonotype: Antigen: not known.

Trimming removed 3 bases at V and 3 bases at J, with 13 bases between. Germline CDR1 and CDR2: MGHRA and YSYEKL. The CDR3 sequence is 15 residues long. One entry per CDR3 protein, called by TCRdb with MiXCR from the 5' RACE reads. This sample has hundreds of thousands of distinct CDR3 sequences, with about a sixth found just once. Study-level findings and limits: Contracting clones localized mainly to CM and EM when CD4+ and mainly to EMRA when CD8+. The study detected some responding clones in pre-infection memory, suggesting cross-reactive memory joined.

The V and J genes are TRBV4-1 and TRBJ2-3, with TRBD2 as a possible D gene (7 bases). The sequence came from a man between 18 and 35 years old who had mild COVID-19 (a few samples of this study predate the infection). Cell type and time point are not known. The sequenced sample consisted of PBMCs or a T cell subset sorted from them (not recorded which). CDR3 region: CASSHGRGRTDTQYF. The CDR3 DNA reads TGCGCCAGCAGCCATGGGCGGGGGCGGACAGATACGCAGTATTTT.